This TCR beta chain was profiled in a study of T cells after posttransplantation cyclophosphamide. Study conclusions and caveats: Recipient CMV seropositivity and CMV reactivation strongly tracked TRB clonality.

Here immunoSEQ multiplex PCR was the method, and the copy in TCRdb shows in-frame clones only, minus some. Of 66,000 or so clones listed, about 94% were seen once; the top ten hold approximately 2.7%. The related graft donor's blood sample was taken on the day of bone marrow donation. This CDR3 is 13 amino acids long. The germline V and J ends were trimmed by 6 bases and 3 bases, with 11 bases remaining between them. The germline V gene encodes CDR1 MNHEY and CDR2 SVGAGI. Points on this clone: Its antigen is unidentified.

J is TRBJ1-2 and V is TRBV6-5; tentative D call: TRBD1 (6 bases). Sequencing used PBMCs. This clonotype was sampled from a woman aged 30 to 39 in good health and a related stem cell transplant donor. CDR3 sequence reads: CASRLQGHYGYTF. CDR3 DNA sequence: TGTGCCAGCAGACTTCAGGGGCACTATGGCTACACCTTC.